This T cell receptor (beta chain) was identified in a study of blood T cells in healthy people across ages. Individuals who donated were healthy Caucasians from Russia aged roughly 6 to 90. V was shortened by 3 bases and J by 5 bases, with 10 bases between the two germline ends. In germline, CDR1 is MNHEY, CDR2 SMNVEV (reference sequence). This CDR3 has 13 amino acids. With a J-beta primer mix and a sample-barcoded 5' primer, a second PCR ran 7 to 11 cycles. TCRdb passed the 5' RACE reads through MiXCR, listing each CDR3 protein once. The table records about 1.8 million distinct CDR3 sequences, about 49% of them present only once. This clonotype was observed a few times.

The receptor was derived from a middle-aged woman in good health. The rearrangement joins TRBV27 to TRBJ1-2; D is perhaps TRBD1 (6 bases). Sequencing was performed on blood. The CDR3 sequence is CASSLSQGYGYTF. The CDR3 coding sequence is TGTGCCAGCAGTTTGTCTCAGGGGTATGGCTACACCTTC.